This T cell receptor beta chain was sequenced during a study of CD8 T cells in Susac syndrome (dated by TCRdb to the late 2010s). Concerning the study at large: Among the sequenced Susac syndrome patients, about 6 had clinically active disease and fewer than 10 were in clinical remission. Whether CD8+ T cell activation and differentiation in Susac syndrome was antigen driven was tested using repertoire sequencing. At the time of blood withdrawal, Susac syndrome patients were either therapy-naive, taking corticosteroids (with some also receiving IVIg), or on IVIg alone. Study-level results and caveats: In patients with Susac syndrome, the CD4+ T cell repertoire showed no detectable clonal expansion. The study acknowledged that relatively few individuals were included in the TCR sequencing and HLA analysis.

High-throughput TCR beta sequencing profiled peripheral blood CD8+ and CD4+ T cells from healthy donors, Susac syndrome patients and multiple sclerosis patients. Recently defined diagnostic criteria for definite or probable disease were met by the Susac syndrome patients. Bulk CD8+ and CD4+ T cells were purified magnetically by negative isolation, whereas CD8+ TEMRA cells were enriched by FACS. Blood was drawn into EDTA tubes, processed within 24 hours, and PBMCs were isolated by density gradient centrifugation. PBMCs destined for TCR sequencing were cryopreserved in liquid nitrogen and later thawed in a 37 °C water bath. The sorted or isolated CD4+, CD8+ and CD8+ TEMRA cells reached a purity of at least 90%. V lost 4 bases and J lost 6 bases; the stretch between them is 18 bases long. From the germline V gene, CDR1 is LGHNA and CDR2 is YSLEER. Including the terminal cysteine and phenylalanine, the CDR3 comprises 15 residues. Only the CDR3 DNA stays, 45 bases, in frame from base 1.

RNA was extracted with the RNeasy kit and roughly 0.5 to 1 ug was reverse transcribed using random hexamers. The immunoSEQ multiplex PCR assay, covering 54 Vbeta and 13 Jbeta segments, was used to amplify TCR beta CDR3 regions. To correct PCR amplification bias, a synthetic template baseline was used for both primer optimization and computational correction. The study's processing was this. Reads were assigned to V, D and J genes according to IMGT and analyzed in immunoSEQ Analyzer, with only productive sequences retained. Clonality was computed as one minus Shannon entropy normalized by log2 of the number of productive unique sequences. For each patient and control, public and private clones were evaluated among the 100 most prevalent clones. Clones were defined as Susac-specific when absent from the healthy and MS cohorts, from roughly 1,000 published viral clones and from other ImmuneACCESS disease sequences. TCRdb trimmed public reads at Q25 via fastp, called clones via MiXCR and kept in-frame beta chains. Each entry merges the rows of one CDR3 protein and shows their most common DNA and genes. It is TCRdb's table, rather than the study itself, that gives the V and J calls and clone size. For this sample there are about 180,000 distinct CDR3 sequences; about 93% appear just once. The ten top clones hold around 0.095% of the sample.

As regards this clonotype: The clone's antigen remains unknown. Per-nucleotide qualities are absent, and no much larger clonotype sits a single base away.

The chain uses TRBV4-3 and TRBJ1-1; the D gene is unclear. Material for sequencing was CD4+ T cells from PBMCs. The TCR originated in a human donor with Susac syndrome. CDR3 reads: CASSPNTVGPSEAFF. The nucleotide sequence reads TGCGCCAGCAGCCCGAATACCGTGGGCCCCTCTGAAGCTTTCTTT.